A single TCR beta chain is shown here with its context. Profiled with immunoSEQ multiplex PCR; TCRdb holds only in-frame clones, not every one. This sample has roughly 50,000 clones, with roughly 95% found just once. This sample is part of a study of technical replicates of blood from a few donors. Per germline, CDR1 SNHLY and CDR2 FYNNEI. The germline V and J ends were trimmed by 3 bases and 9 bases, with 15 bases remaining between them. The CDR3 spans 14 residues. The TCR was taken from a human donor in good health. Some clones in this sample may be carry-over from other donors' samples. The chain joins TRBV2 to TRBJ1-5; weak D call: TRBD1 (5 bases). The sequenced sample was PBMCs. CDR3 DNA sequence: TGTGCCAGCAGTGACGGGGGGGTTGGTGGGCCCCAGCATTTT. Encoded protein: CASSDGGVGGPQHF.